This TCR beta chain derives from a study of CD8 T cells in ankylosing spondylitis. Whole-study results and caveats: One TCR beta motif, made up of roughly eight highly homologous variants, appeared characteristic of ankylosing spondylitis blood. Relatively rare in peripheral blood, disease-linked clones were also CD8+.

One entry per CDR3 protein results from TCRdb running MiXCR on the 5' RACE reads. Here the sample spans fewer than 500,000 distinct CDR3 sequences, roughly 26% being singletons. As regards this clonotype: Its antigen remains unknown. The junction and the germline gene differ at one end; a read error may be behind it.

This CDR3 has 14 amino acids. Germline V CDR1 and CDR2: SGHRS, YFSETQ. V is TRBV5-1 and J is TRBJ1-1; D is uncertain. This TCR derives from a male donor with ankylosing spondylitis. The sequenced material came from blood, either unsorted or a sorted T cell fraction (not recorded which). The CDR3 region is CASSLVTGNPEAFF. In nucleotides, the CDR3 is TGCGCCAGCAGCTTGGTGACGGGGAACCCTGAAGCTTTCTTT.